These 3 T cell receptor beta chains came from one sample sequenced in a study of OX40 agonist ivuxolimab in advanced cancers. Clones were sequenced by immunoSEQ multiplex PCR, and TCRdb holds only the in-frame ones, with some missing. This table has fewer than 100,000 clones, roughly nine tenths appearing once. This sample comprised CD4+ or CD8+ T cells sorted from blood, obtained in a trial of the OX40 agonist ivuxolimab. The receptor source for this set is an adult with an advanced solid tumor such as melanoma, head and neck, liver or kidney cancer.

The gene calls are TRBV6-5 and TRBJ1-5; D not resolved. The V and J ends lost 0 bases and 2 bases respectively, with 11 bases between them. The CDR3 totals 16 residues. CDR1 is MNHEY, CDR2 SVGAGI, per germline. As DNA, the CDR3 is TGTGCCAGCAGTTACTCCGTCCGGGATCGCAATCAGCCCCAGCATTTT. Its translation: CASSYSVRDRNQPQHF.

The V gene is TRBV7-9, the J gene TRBJ1-5, with D possibly TRBD1 on 5 matching bases. Germline lookup yields CDR1 SEHNR and CDR2 FQNEAQ (reference sequence). V lost 5 bases, J lost 1 base, and 18 bases lay in between. CDR3 length: 17 residues. The chain's CDR3 is CASSPAGDSQSNQPQHF. As DNA, the CDR3 is TGTGCCAGCAGCCCAGCTGGTGACAGTCAGAGCAATCAGCCCCAGCATTTT.

This clone was recorded once. This chain connects TRBV5-6 to TRBJ2-2, with 8 bases matching TRBD1. V lost 4 bases to trimming and J lost 5 bases; unmatched junction nucleotides: 7. CDR3 size: 15 residues. Germline V CDR1 and CDR2: SGHDT, YYEEEE. CDR3 region: CASSPENRGTGELFF. The CDR3, as DNA: TGTGCCAGCAGCCCGGAAAACAGGGGGACCGGGGAGCTGTTTTTT.